The 17 T cell receptor beta chains presented below share a single source sample, sequenced in a study of CD8 T cells in Susac syndrome. With random hexamers, 0.5 to 1 ug RNA was reverse transcribed. TCRdb fed the immunoSEQ multiplex PCR reads into MiXCR, producing one record per CDR3 protein. The sample has about 180,000 distinct CDR3 sequences; roughly 94% are singletons. Source material: CD4+ T cells from PBMCs. These receptors all stem from a human donor with Susac syndrome.

The V gene is TRBV14, the J gene TRBJ1-1; TRBD1 is a possible D gene (5 bases). The CDR3 sequence is 15 residues long. V was pared by 4 bases and J by 6 bases, with 18 bases between. Germline loops: CDR1 SGHDN, CDR2 FVKESK. This CDR3 is CASSLSSPREAEAFF. The CDR3 DNA follows: TGTGCCAGCAGCCTATCGTCACCCAGGGAGGCTGAAGCTTTCTTT.

The V call is TRBV4-2, the J call TRBJ2-2; D unresolved. Trimming left V 2 bases short and J 7 bases short, with 20 bases between. Germline V gene sequence: CDR1 LGHNA, CDR2 YNFKEQ. The CDR3 contains 17 residues. CDR3 DNA sequence: TGTGCCAGCAGCCAAACTCCTAGTAGAGATCAAATCGGGGAGCTGTTTTTT. Translated: CASSQTPSRDQIGELFF.

The chain carries TRBV7-9 and TRBJ2-7; the match to TRBD2 covers 8 bases. Per the germline V gene, CDR1 is SEHNR and CDR2 is FQNEAQ (reference sequence). Losses at the gene ends were 5 bases for V and 3 bases for J; bases not matched to a gene: 9. The CDR3 is 15 amino acids. The chain's CDR3 is CASSPTTSAIYEQYF. CDR3 coding DNA: TGTGCCAGCAGCCCAACGACTAGCGCGATCTACGAGCAGTACTTC.

This clonotype has a single count. The chain has TRBV27 and TRBJ1-2; 8 positions match TRBD1. V shed 6 bases and J 6 bases; nucleotides not matched to a gene: 12. In germline, CDR1 is MNHEY, CDR2 SMNVEV (reference sequence). This CDR3 region has 15 residues. The CDR3 spells CASRRTYQGAHGYTF. Here the CDR3 DNA reads TGTGCCAGCAGGAGGACATACCAGGGGGCGCATGGCTACACCTTC.

The chain carries TRBV28 and TRBJ2-7; 10 bases are shared with TRBD2. Unmatched junction bases numbered 6, after V lost 10 bases and J lost 3 bases. CDR1 and CDR2 from the germline V gene are MDHEN and SYDVKM. The CDR3 has 13 amino acids. Here the CDR3 DNA reads TGTGCCACCAGGACTAGCGGATTCTACGAGCAGTACTTC. This encodes CATRTSGFYEQYF.

CDR3 residues: CSARGTALGYNEQFF. CDR3 nucleotide sequence: TGCAGTGCTAGAGGAACTGCCTTGGGATACAATGAGCAGTTCTTC. The J gene is TRBJ2-1, the V gene TRBV20-1; D is uncertain. Trimming took off 1 base at V and 4 bases at J, with 14 bases between the two ends. Germline V gene sequence: CDR1 DFQATT, CDR2 SNEGSKA (reference sequence). This CDR3 spans 15 amino acids.

This chain uses TRBV29-1 with TRBJ2-3; tentatively, D is TRBD2 (6 bases). V was cut by 7 bases and J by 2 bases, with 16 bases left in between. The CDR3 has 14 residues. Looked up from germline, CDR1 is SQVTM and CDR2 is ANQGSEA. This CDR3 reads CSAPSGLSTDTQYF. The DNA for the CDR3 is TGCAGCGCGCCCTCGGGACTTTCCACAGATACGCAGTATTTT.

The V call is TRBV7-2, the J call TRBJ2-7; D is undetermined. The germline gives CDR1 SGHTA, CDR2 FQGNSA. Trimming shortened V by 1 base and J by 3 bases, and 16 bases separated the two germline ends. The CDR3 has 16 amino acids. The CDR3 is CASSLDAHQAIYEQYF. The CDR3 nucleotides are TGTGCCAGCAGCTTAGATGCCCACCAAGCAATCTACGAGCAGTACTTC.

This chain links TRBV20-1 with TRBJ1-1; 8 bases map to TRBD1. Trimming cost V 2 bases and J 1 base; bases outside gene matches: 3. The germline gives CDR1 DFQATT, CDR2 SNEGSKA (reference sequence). The CDR3 contains 14 residues. The CDR3 DNA reads as TGCAGTGCTAGACAGGGGACAGGGAACACTGAAGCTTTCTTT. This encodes CSARQGTGNTEAFF.

The chain has TRBV15 and TRBJ1-5; tentatively, D is TRBD1 (6 bases). Germline V gene lookup returns CDR1 LNHNV and CDR2 YYDKDF (reference sequence). Trimming removed 1 base at V and 12 bases at J, with 16 bases between. The CDR3 extends over 14 amino acids. The CDR3 DNA sequence: TGTGCCACCAGCAGAGCAGATAGGGGACAATTCCAGCATTTT. Its translation is CATSRADRGQFQHF. Full variable domain (rest looked up from reference TRBV15 and TRBJ1-5): DAMVIQNPRYQVTQFGKPVTLSCSQTLNHNVMYWYQQKSSQAPKLLFHYYDKDFNNEADTPDNFQSRRPNTSFCFLDIRSPGLGDTAMYLCATSRADRGQFQHFGDGTRLSIL.

This chain connects TRBV7-2 to TRBJ2-5; D remains ambiguous. Trimming removed 2 bases from V and 1 base from J, with 5 bases in between. This CDR3 region has 13 residues. Germline V gene sequence: CDR1 SGHTA, CDR2 FQGNSA. The CDR3: CASSLRTQETQYF. As DNA, the CDR3 is TGTGCCAGCAGCTTACGAACCCAAGAGACCCAGTACTTC.

The chain's CDR3 is CSARVYGYTF. The CDR3 region has the DNA TGCAGTGCTAGAGTATATGGCTACACCTTC. The chain links TRBV20-1 to TRBJ1-2, with D unclear. This CDR3 has 10 residues. Trimming pared 1 base from V and 5 bases from J, leaving 2 bases between. Germline CDR1 and CDR2: DFQATT and SNEGSKA (reference sequence).

V usage is TRBV28 and J usage is TRBJ2-1, with TRBD2 identical over 7 bases. Germline V gives CDR1 MDHEN, CDR2 SYDVKM. V lost 4 bases to trimming and J lost 5 bases; unmatched junction nucleotides: 8. The CDR3 loop spans 15 amino acids. CDR3 region: CASSSGGSGDNEQFF. For the CDR3, the DNA is TGTGCCAGCAGTTCCGGCGGGAGTGGGGACAATGAGCAGTTCTTC.

This chain links TRBV6-2 or TRBV6-3 with TRBJ2-7; possibly TRBD1 for D (5 bases). The CDR3 has 16 amino acids. The germline V gene encodes CDR1 MNHEY and CDR2 SVGEGT. Deletions cut 0 bases from V and 0 bases from J, with 12 bases between. The CDR3 coding sequence is TGTGCCAGCAGTTACTCGATTGGGGCCAGCTCCTACGAGCAGTACTTC. Amino acids: CASSYSIGASSYEQYF.

The J gene is TRBJ1-2, the V gene TRBV5-4, with D uncertain. The V end lost 4 bases, the J end lost 7 bases, and 23 bases lay between the germline ends. Per the germline V gene, CDR1 is SGHNT and CDR2 is YYREEE (reference sequence). There are 16 residues in the CDR3. The CDR3 nucleotides are TGTGCCAGCAGCCTTGGGATGACGAGCACTGGGTCTGGCTACACCTTC. It is translated as CASSLGMTSTGSGYTF.

V and J are TRBV14 and TRBJ1-2; D unresolved. Per the germline V gene, CDR1 is SGHDN and CDR2 is FVKESK. The ends were cut back, 0 bases at V and 8 bases at J, with 13 bases in the middle. CDR3 length: 14 amino acids. CDR3 in DNA: TGTGCCAGCAGCCAAGACCCCCGGGTGGAAGGCTACACCTTC. It specifies CASSQDPRVEGYTF.

The V and J genes are TRBV29-1 and TRBJ2-7; 9 bases map to TRBD1. The CDR3 consists of 13 residues. V shed 2 bases and J 5 bases; nucleotides not matched to a gene: 4. Germline V gene sequence: CDR1 SQVTM, CDR2 ANQGSEA. The CDR3 bases are TGCAGCGTTGAAACAGGGGGCTTCGACGAGCAGTACTTC. Translated: CSVETGGFDEQYF.